The 16 T cell receptor beta chains below all came from one sample that was sequenced in a study of blood T cell repertoires in COVID-19. Here immunoSEQ multiplex PCR was the method, and the copy in TCRdb shows in-frame clones only, minus some. The sample consists of about 42,000 clones, about 70% of them appearing once. The specimen was peripheral blood. The receptor source for this set is a man between 65 and 85 years old with active or convalescent COVID-19.

The CDR3 bases are TGTGCCAGCAGTTTTGCAGGGGGCAACACCGGGGAGCTGTTTTTT. Translated, it gives CASSFAGGNTGELFF. This chain joins TRBV27 and TRBJ2-2; TRBD1 matches 8 bases. The V segment lost 3 bases and the J segment 2 bases; nucleotides outside the gene matches: 2. The germline V gene has CDR1 MNHEY and CDR2 SMNVEV (reference sequence). The CDR3 length is 15 residues.

V and J are TRBV28 and TRBJ2-6; TRBD2 is a possible D gene (5 bases). Deletions cut 2 bases from V and 3 bases from J, with 14 bases between. This CDR3 comprises 17 residues. The germline CDR1 and CDR2 sequences are MDHEN and SYDVKM. The CDR3 protein is CASSLDFGVGGANVLTF. The CDR3 DNA is TGTGCCAGCAGTTTAGATTTCGGGGTCGGTGGGGCCAACGTCCTGACTTTC. Using reference TRBV28 and TRBJ2-6 for the parts outside the CDR3, the full variable domain is DVKVTQSSRYLVKRTGEKVFLECVQDMDHENMFWYRQDPGLGLRLIYFSYDVKMKEKGDIPEGYSVSREKKERFSLILESASTNQTSMYLCASSLDFGVGGANVLTFGAGSRLTVL.

A single count supports this clone. The chain has TRBV7-9 and TRBJ1-1; the match to TRBD1 covers 8 bases. CDR1 SEHNR and CDR2 FQNEAQ come from the germline V gene (reference sequence). CDR3 length: 13 residues. The junction had 6 bases not matched to a gene; V was cut back by 5 bases and J by 7 bases. The DNA of the CDR3 is TGTGCCAGCAGCCGGGGACAGGCTTATGAAGCTTTCTTT. Its translation: CASSRGQAYEAFF.

The gene calls are TRBV6-2 or TRBV6-3 and TRBJ1-5; possibly TRBD1 for D (6 bases). This CDR3 is built from 17 residues. Germline CDR1 MNHEY, CDR2 SVGEGT. Trimming took off 2 bases at V and 1 base at J, with 15 bases between the two ends. CDR3 bases: TGTGCCAGCAGTTACCACCTACAGGGTCTGAGCAATCAGCCCCAGCATTTT. It encodes CASSYHLQGLSNQPQHF.

The chain recombines TRBV5-1 with TRBJ2-2; 8 nucleotides match TRBD2. This CDR3 has 15 amino acids. Germline V gives CDR1 SGHRS, CDR2 YFSETQ. V dropped 7 bases and J dropped 1; count of bases not matched to a gene: 6. The CDR3 DNA follows: TGCGCCAGCGCCGGCCTAGCGGGGAACACCGGGGAGCTGTTTTTT. It codes for CASAGLAGNTGELFF.

The chain employs TRBV11-1 and TRBJ1-1; no definite D call. V was cut by 2 bases and J by 5 bases, with 9 bases left in between. The V gene's germline CDR1 is SGHAT and CDR2 FQDESV (reference sequence). This CDR3 has 13 residues. This CDR3 reads CASSLQRGTEAFF. CDR3 coding DNA: TGTGCCAGCAGCTTACAACGGGGAACTGAAGCTTTCTTT. Complete variable domain (other parts from reference TRBV11-1 and TRBJ1-1): EAEVAQSPRYKITEKSQAVAFWCDPISGHATLYWYRQILGQGPELLVQFQDESVVDDSQLPKDRFSAERLKGVDSTLKIQPAELGDSAMYLCASSLQRGTEAFFGQGTRLTVV.

To note about this clone: At the DNA level, this CDR3 is encoded by other sequences in the same sample as well. J is TRBJ1-1 and V is TRBV2; D gene ambiguous. The germline gives CDR1 SNHLY, CDR2 FYNNEI. The germline V and J ends were trimmed by 7 bases and 0 bases, with 6 bases remaining between them. This CDR3 is built from 12 residues. CDR3 DNA: TGTGCCAGCACGAGCTTGAACACTGAAGCTTTCTTT. Amino acid sequence: CASTSLNTEAFF.

V is TRBV30 and J is TRBJ2-5, with TRBD1 identical over 8 bases. The CDR3 consists of 13 residues. V lost 3 bases and J lost 5; bases outside the gene matches: 5. The germline gives CDR1 GTSNPN, CDR2 SVGIG (reference sequence). CDR3 region: CAWRSTGVETQYF. In DNA form, the CDR3 reads TGTGCCTGGAGGTCGACAGGGGTGGAGACCCAGTACTTC.

The V and J genes are TRBV30 and TRBJ2-3; TRBD2 matches 12 bases. This CDR3 comprises 13 residues. The trim removed 7 bases at V and 4 bases at J, leaving 3 bases unmatched. Germline CDR1 GTSNPN, CDR2 SVGIG (reference sequence). The CDR3 coding sequence is TGTGCCTACACTAGCGGGGGGTCAGATACGCAGTATTTT. The encoded protein is CAYTSGGSDTQYF.

Comment on this clone: The conserved final phenylalanine or tryptophan is absent from the CDR3, which likely points to a read error. Because the CDR3's place on the DNA is in doubt, the DNA is left out and the CDR3 is given as listed by TCRdb. The rearrangement uses TRBV5-1 and TRBJ1-1; TRBD1 reflects the table's D call only, with no check against the DNA. Germline-derived CDR1 and CDR2 are SGHRS and YFSETQ. The CDR3 spans 16 amino acids, including both terminal residues. The CDR3 protein is CASSLRSAHLNGQVGL.

In its sample, this clone was seen a few times. The chain joins TRBV28 to TRBJ1-1; the D is unclear. Germline V gene sequence: CDR1 MDHEN, CDR2 SYDVKM. With 3 bases removed from V and 5 bases from J, the gap between germline ends came to 4 bases. CDR3 size: 11 residues. In DNA, the CDR3 is TGTGCCAGCAGTTTTCGGACTGAAGCTTTCTTT. Its protein is CASSFRTEAFF.

The J gene is TRBJ2-7, the V gene TRBV6-6; 9 positions match TRBD1. The J segment lost 2 bases and the V segment lost 6 bases, leaving 8 bases of the junction unmatched. CDR1 MNHNY and CDR2 SVGAGI come from the germline V gene (reference sequence). The CDR3 totals 15 residues. In nucleotides, the CDR3 is TGTGCCAGCAGACCCGGGACAGGGCTCGCCTACGAGCAGTACTTC. Protein sequence: CASRPGTGLAYEQYF.

This chain uses TRBV3-1 (or the pseudogene TRBV3-2) with TRBJ1-2; D not resolved. Trimming took off 4 bases at V and 5 bases at J, with 17 bases between the two ends. The CDR3 spans 15 residues. Per germline, CDR1 LGHDT and CDR2 YNNKEL (reference sequence). Here the CDR3 reads CASSLSLGTGYGYTF. As DNA, the CDR3 is TGTGCCAGCAGCCTCAGTCTGGGAACGGGATATGGCTACACCTTC.

This chain connects TRBV14 to TRBJ1-4; no reliable D call. This CDR3 spans 11 amino acids. The germline CDR1 and CDR2 sequences are SGHDN and FVKESK. The V end was cut by 5 bases, the J end by 10 bases, with 8 bases between. The CDR3 loop reads CASSASVKLFF. The CDR3 region has the DNA TGTGCCAGCAGCGCGAGCGTAAAACTGTTTTTT.

V is TRBV2 and J is TRBJ2-2; D remains unclear. Trimming shortened V by 6 bases and J by 3 bases, and 17 bases separated the two germline ends. The CDR3 runs to 16 residues. The V gene's germline CDR1 is SNHLY and CDR2 FYNNEI. In DNA form, the CDR3 reads TGTGCCAGCAGCATCCCGACTCTCGGAGACACCGGGGAGCTGTTTTTT. Translation: CASSIPTLGDTGELFF.

The chain has TRBV30 and TRBJ1-2; the match to TRBD1 covers 7 bases. This CDR3 region has 13 residues. CDR1 and CDR2 (germline): GTSNPN, SVGIG (reference sequence). J lost 8 bases, V lost 1 base, and 7 bases had no gene match. The CDR3 DNA reads TGTGCCTGGAGTGAACAGGGGAGCCGAGGCTACACCTTC. Translated: CAWSEQGSRGYTF.